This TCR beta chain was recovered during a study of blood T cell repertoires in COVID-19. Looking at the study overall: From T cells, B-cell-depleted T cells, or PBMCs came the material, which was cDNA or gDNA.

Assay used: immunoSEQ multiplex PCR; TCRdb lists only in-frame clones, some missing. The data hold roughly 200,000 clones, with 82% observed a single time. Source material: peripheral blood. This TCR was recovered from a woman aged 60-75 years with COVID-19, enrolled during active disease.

The CDR3 DNA sequence: TGTGCCAGCGGTATGGAGGGGCCTTATAATTCACCCCTCCACTTT. Its protein is CASGMEGPYNSPLHF. The chain uses TRBV2 and TRBJ1-6; D may be TRBD1 (5 bases). V shed 8 bases and J shed 4 bases, with 15 bases lying between them. CDR3 length: 15 amino acids. The germline V gene encodes CDR1 SNHLY and CDR2 FYNNEI.